A selection of T cell receptor beta chains follows, all from one sample in a study of T-cell reconstitution after alpha-beta-depleted transplantation in children. MiXCR was run by TCRdb on the PCR reads, yielding one entry per CDR3 protein. The data show roughly 350,000 distinct CDR3 sequences, with under 20% seen just once and roughly 40% held by the top ten. The input for sequencing was PBMCs, mostly from graft donor cells, taken 360 days after TCRalphabeta/CD19-depleted stem cell transplant. The receptors derive from a male patient between 2 and 10 years old who had a stem cell transplant for acute lymphoblastic leukemia, so the T cells may come from the graft donor. Each CDR3 is given with its conserved first and last residue. D genes are given only for firm matches. A row's size may be missing; if present it is once, few, many or a size class.

J gene | clone size | V gene | D gene | CDR3 DNA | CDR3 protein
TRBJ1-1 | many | TRBV12-3/TRBV12-4 | - | TGTGCCAGCAGTTTGTCTGGGGCCGGCACTGAAGCTTTCTTT | CASSLSGAGTEAFF
TRBJ2-1 | many | TRBV9 | TRBD2 | TGTGCCAGCAGCGTTTCGACTCAGCGGGAGTATATTAATGAGCAGTTCTTC | CASSVSTQREYINEQFF
TRBJ2-7 | few | TRBV20-1 | - | TGCAGTGCTACCCGGGGAGGCGGCGAGCAGTACTTC | CSATRGGGEQYF
TRBJ2-1 | few | TRBV20-1 | - | TGCAGTGCTACAAGGGGGGGCAATGAGCAGTTCTTC | CSATRGGNEQFF
TRBJ1-3 | - | TRBV7-9 | - | TGTGCCAGCAGCCCCGGTACGGGACGCACCTTGAGAAACACCATATATTTT | CASSPGTGRTLRNTIYF
TRBJ1-5 | - | TRBV6-5 | - | TGTGCCAGCAGACGCGCCGGTCTTGATAGGGGAAGCCATCAGCCCCAGCATTTT | CASRRAGLDRGSHQPQHF
TRBJ2-2 | - | TRBV20-1 | - | TGCAGTGCTAGAGCCGGGAGTGTGAACACCGGGGAGCTGTTTTTT | CSARAGSVNTGELFF
TRBJ2-1 | many | TRBV20-1 | - | TGCAGTGCTCTTCGGACTGCGGGGAATGAGCAGTTCTTC | CSALRTAGNEQFF
TRBJ2-5 | few | TRBV25-1 | - | TGTGCCAGCAGTGAGTGGGGAGGAGGGGAGACCCAGTACTTC | CASSEWGGGETQYF
TRBJ2-5 | - | TRBV20-1 | TRBD2 | TGCAGTGCTAGATCTAGCGGGAGGGCCAGGGGGGAGACCCAGTACTTC | CSARSSGRARGETQYF
TRBJ1-1 | many | TRBV12-3/TRBV12-4 | - | TGTGCCAGCAGTTTAGGGACACGGCTTATCATGAACACTGAAGCTTTCTTT | CASSLGTRLIMNTEAFF
TRBJ2-2 | - | TRBV5-5 | TRBD1 | TGTGCCAGCAGCTTGGGGACAGGGGGCGCCAAGACCGGGGAGCTGTTTTTT | CASSLGTGGAKTGELFF
TRBJ2-5 | - | TRBV28 | - | TGTGCCAGCAGTTTTGGATCAGGGGGGCTCCAAGAGACCCAGTACTTC | CASSFGSGGLQETQYF
TRBJ2-3 | few | TRBV9 | - | TGTGCCAGCAGCGTAGGGCGAGTGGGAGCAGATACGCAGTATTTT | CASSVGRVGADTQYF
TRBJ2-1 | - | TRBV6-2/TRBV6-3 | TRBD2 | TGTGCCAGCAGTTTTAGCGGGACATCAGATGAGCAGTTCTTC | CASSFSGTSDEQFF
TRBJ1-5 | - | TRBV20-1 | - | TGCAGTGCCCGGAAGCAGGGGCCCTTAAGGCCCTACCCCCAGCATTTT | CSARKQGPLRPYPQHF
TRBJ2-7 | few | TRBV7-2 | - | TGTGCCAGCAGCCGAAAGACAGTATCGGATTACGAGCAGTACTTC | CASSRKTVSDYEQYF
TRBJ2-7 | - | TRBV5-1 | TRBD1 | TGCGCCAGCAGCTTGGCACGGACAGGGGCCTCCTACGAGCAGTACTTC | CASSLARTGASYEQYF
TRBJ2-7 | few | TRBV2 | - | TGTGCCAGCAGTGAAGCGCTTATTGGAGATTACGAGCAGTACTTC | CASSEALIGDYEQYF
TRBJ2-1 | - | TRBV15 | - | TGTGCCACCAGCGGTCGGCTCGGGAATGAGCAGTTCTTC | CATSGRLGNEQFF
TRBJ1-4 | - | TRBV27 | - | TGTGCCAGCAGCAGACGCTACAGTGAAGCACTGTTTTTT | CASSRRYSEALFF
TRBJ2-7 | - | TRBV6-2/TRBV6-3 | - | TGTGCCAGCAGCCTGGCGGAGGGCGGTGTCTACGAGCAGTACTTC | CASSLAEGGVYEQYF
TRBJ2-3 | many | TRBV2 | TRBD2 | TGTGCCAGCACCGAGCGGGGGATCACAGATACGCAGTATTTT | CASTERGITDTQYF
TRBJ2-7 | - | TRBV30 | TRBD2 | TGTGCCTGGACAGGGCGGGGGGAGCAGTACTTC | CAWTGRGEQYF
TRBJ2-3 | - | TRBV4-3 | TRBD2 | TGCGCCAGCAGCCCCGGACTAGCGGATCTCACAGATACGCAGTATTTT | CASSPGLADLTDTQYF
TRBJ2-5 | once | TRBV7-9 | TRBD1 | TGTGCCAGCAGCCCCCGGGACAGACAAGAGACCCAGTACTTC | CASSPRDRQETQYF
TRBJ2-1 | - | TRBV3-1 | - | TGTGCCAGCAGCAGTCGACAGAGCTCCTACAATGAGCAGTTCTTC | CASSSRQSSYNEQFF
TRBJ2-3 | - | TRBV5-8 | - | TGTGCCAGCAGCCTACAGGGATGGAGCACAGATACGCAGTATTTT | CASSLQGWSTDTQYF
TRBJ2-1 | - | TRBV21-1 | - | TGTGCCAGCAGACCCGGGACACTGACTAGCGAGATAGTTCTAGGCTCCTACAATGAGCAGTTCTTC | CASRPGTLTSEIVLGSYNEQFF